Presented here are 15 T cell receptor beta chains from one specimen sequenced in a study of technical replicates of blood from several donors (dated by TCRdb to about 2017). Receptor libraries were prepared by the immunoSEQ multiplex PCR assay. TCRdb carries this immuneACCESS record with in-frame sequences only. Its versions omit some clonotypes, under half of them owing to an unresolved V gene in the studies checked, with the rest unexplained. The sample yields around 98,000 clones; around 95% were counted once. The ten most abundant clones make up less than 0.25% of the sample. Sample: T cells isolated from PBMCs. These receptor sequences come from a human donor in good health.

This chain joins TRBV18 and TRBJ2-5; TRBD1 might be the D (6 bases). The CDR3 length is 18 residues. V gave up 1 base and J gave up 4 bases, with 22 bases separating them. Per germline, CDR1 KGHSH and CDR2 LQKENI. The CDR3 bases are TGTGCCAGCTCACCACGAACCAAAGGGGGAAGCTATATAGAGACCCAGTACTTC. Translation: CASSPRTKGGSYIETQYF.

This rearrangement joins TRBV5-1 to TRBJ2-5; 12 bases are a match to TRBD2. Germline V CDR1 and CDR2: SGHRS, YFSETQ. Trimming took 4 bases from V and 4 from J; bases not matched to a gene: 5. This CDR3 spans 15 amino acids. The CDR3 loop reads CASSVLAGGPETQYF. CDR3 bases: TGCGCCAGCAGCGTGCTAGCGGGGGGGCCAGAGACCCAGTACTTC.

With respect to this clone: The same CDR3 also results from other DNA sequences found in this sample. The rearrangement joins TRBV9 to TRBJ2-2; 13 positions agree with TRBD2. Per the germline V gene, CDR1 is SGDLS and CDR2 is YYNGEE. V was clipped by 0 bases and J by 4 bases; unmatched bases: 0. CDR3 length: 16 amino acids. The CDR3 protein is CASSVGLAGGTGELFF. The DNA of the CDR3 is TGTGCCAGCAGCGTAGGACTAGCGGGAGGCACCGGGGAGCTGTTTTTT. The full variable domain, in which reference TRBV9 and TRBJ2-2 provide the parts outside the CDR3, is DSGVTQTPKHLITATGQRVTLRCSPRSGDLSVYWYQQSLDQGLQFLIQYYNGEERAKGNILERFSAQQFPDLHSELNLSSLELGDSALYFCASSVGLAGGTGELFFGEGSRLTVL.

This clone came up once. The chain is built from TRBV21-1 and TRBJ1-5; the table's TRBD1 call for D was not verified on the DNA. TRBV21-1 is shown as a pseudogene. The CDR3 consists of 14 residues. CDR3 in amino acids: CASRNRGGNQPQHF. The CDR3 DNA sequence: TGTGCCAGCAGGAACAGGGGTGGCAATCAGCCCCAGCATTTT.

This clone was seen only once. The rearrangement uses TRBV19 and TRBJ1-3; D is uncertain. CDR3 length: 17 amino acids. The ends were cut back, 4 bases at V and 2 bases at J, with 18 bases in the middle. Looked up from germline, CDR1 is LNHDA and CDR2 is SQIVND (reference sequence). CDR3 in DNA: TGTGCCAGTAGTACTCTTACGGGTGTATCGGCTGGAAACACCATATATTTT. This translates into CASSTLTGVSAGNTIYF.

The V and J genes are TRBV29-1 and TRBJ2-7; 8 bases are a match to TRBD1. Trimming cost V 8 bases and J 3 bases; bases outside gene matches: 6. Germline V lookup: CDR1 SQVTM, CDR2 ANQGSEA. CDR3 length: 12 residues. Here the CDR3 reads CSTRTGLYEQYF. DNA for the CDR3: TGCAGCACGCGGACAGGGCTCTACGAGCAGTACTTC.

The CDR3 bases are TGCGCCAGCAGCTTGGGCCGGGACAGTAATGAAAAACTGTTTTTT. Amino acid sequence: CASSLGRDSNEKLFF. This chain links TRBV5-1 with TRBJ1-4, with 7 nucleotides matching TRBD1. After removal of 0 bases from V and 4 bases from J, the junction contained 3 bases not matched to a gene. CDR3 length: 15 residues. Germline CDR1 reads SGHRS; CDR2 reads YFSETQ.

V usage is TRBV30 and J usage is TRBJ2-2, with a weak D call TRBD1 (5 bases). Germline-derived CDR1 and CDR2 are GTSNPN and SVGIG (reference sequence). V was cut by 4 bases and J by 2 bases, with 8 bases left in between. The CDR3 length is 13 residues. CDR3 sequence reads: CAWTRENTGELFF. The CDR3 coding sequence is TGTGCCTGGACCAGGGAAAACACCGGGGAGCTGTTTTTT. Based on the CDR3 plus reference TRBV30 and TRBJ2-2, the full variable domain is SQTIHQWPATLVQPVGSPLSLECTVEGTSNPNLYWYRQAAGRGLQLLFYSVGIGQISSEVPQNLSASRPQDRQFILSSKKLLLSDSGFYLCAWTRENTGELFFGEGSRLTVL.

The chain carries TRBV4-1 and TRBJ1-1, with 9 nucleotides matching TRBD1. V dropped 2 bases and J dropped 5; count of bases not matched to a gene: 3. The CDR3 contains 14 residues. Germline V gives CDR1 MGHRA, CDR2 YSYEKL. The CDR3 loop is CASSQPDRGTEAFF. As DNA, the CDR3 is TGCGCCAGCAGCCAACCAGACAGGGGGACTGAAGCTTTCTTT.

The V call is TRBV12-5, the J call TRBJ1-4; 7 bases fit TRBD1. Trimming at V came to 6 bases and at J to 5 bases, leaving 6 bases not matched to a gene. Germline V lookup: CDR1 LGHNT, CDR2 FRNRAP. The CDR3 length is 14 residues. CDR3 sequence: CASGPGTENEKLFF. For the CDR3, the DNA is TGTGCTAGTGGGCCCGGGACAGAGAATGAAAAACTGTTTTTT.

Details on this clone: The same CDR3 arises from other DNA sequences in this sample as well. The V call is TRBV7-9, the J call TRBJ1-1, with D uncertain. Deletions cut 1 base from V and 8 bases from J, with 8 bases between. The CDR3 runs to 12 residues. Germline assignment: CDR1 SEHNR and CDR2 FQNEAQ (reference sequence). Here the CDR3 reads CASSLGSSEAFF. CDR3 DNA: TGTGCCAGCAGCTTAGGGAGTTCAGAAGCTTTCTTT.

The chain recombines TRBV10-1 with TRBJ1-4; D unclear. This CDR3 has 14 amino acids. Trimming cost V 4 bases and J 4 bases, with 10 bases left between them. Germline loops: CDR1 WNHNN, CDR2 SYGVQD (reference sequence). Here the CDR3 DNA reads TGCGCCAGCAGTGCGAGAGGGAGTAATGAAAAACTGTTTTTT. This translates into CASSARGSNEKLFF.

The chain recombines TRBV4-1 with TRBJ2-1; a possible D gene is TRBD1 (5 bases). Trimming cost V 1 base and J 3 bases, with 10 bases left between them. Germline values: CDR1 MGHRA, CDR2 YSYEKL. The CDR3 is 15 residues long. DNA for the CDR3: TGCGCCAGCAGCCAAGGACAGACGAACTACAATGAGCAGTTCTTC. The encoded protein is CASSQGQTNYNEQFF.

The V and J genes are TRBV28 and TRBJ1-3, with a possible D match to TRBD1 (5 bases). Per germline, CDR1 MDHEN and CDR2 SYDVKM. V was clipped by 3 bases and J by 4 bases, with 13 bases between them. The CDR3 runs 15 residues. The CDR3 loop reads CASSFRESSGNTIYF. In nucleotides, the CDR3 is TGTGCCAGCAGTTTCAGGGAATCCTCCGGAAACACCATATATTTT. Based on the CDR3 plus reference TRBV28 and TRBJ1-3, the full variable domain is DVKVTQSSRYLVKRTGEKVFLECVQDMDHENMFWYRQDPGLGLRLIYFSYDVKMKEKGDIPEGYSVSREKKERFSLILESASTNQTSMYLCASSFRESSGNTIYFGEGSWLTVV.

The J gene is TRBJ2-1, the V gene TRBV28, with 9 bases fitting TRBD2. CDR1 is MDHEN and CDR2 is SYDVKM in the germline V gene. The CDR3 runs to 15 residues. Trimming removed 5 bases from V and 9 bases from J; junction bases left unmatched: 11. In DNA, the CDR3 is TGTGCCAGCAGTCCCCCCCCGGGACTAGCATCTGAGCAGTTCTTC. This sequence encodes CASSPPPGLASEQFF.